The TCR beta chain under discussion was sequenced for a study of cytomegalovirus exposure and HLA in healthy donors. Background on the study: The 100 to 150 validation repertoires used the same platform as the 650 to 850 first-cohort repertoires, a later analysis reported.

General study results and limits: Among TCR beta chains, those listed as cytomegalovirus-associated numbered under 200. Within the approximately 110 validation repertoires, first-cohort TCR clusters tended to co-occur, according to a later analysis.

The length of the CDR3 is 14 residues. J lost 7 bases, V lost 4 bases, and 5 bases had no gene match. Per the germline V gene, CDR1 is MNHEY and CDR2 is SMNVEV (reference sequence). Of note for this clone: What it binds is not known.

Profiling relied on immunoSEQ multiplex PCR, and the TCRdb table lists in-frame clones only, not all of them. The profile covers under 200,000 clones, with roughly nine tenths appearing a single time and 3% to 3.5% taken by the ten largest. This clonotype originated in a woman between 18 and 30 years old in good health and CMV-seropositive. Input material: PBMCs. The chain carries TRBV27 and TRBJ2-7, with TRBD2 matching over 12 bases. The CDR3 nucleotides read TGTGCCAGCAGTTGGACTAGCGGGACGCGGGAGCAGTACTTC. This translates into CASSWTSGTREQYF.